This is a list of T cell receptor beta chains from one sample in a study of blood T cell repertoires in COVID-19. The method was immunoSEQ multiplex PCR; TCRdb's version includes in-frame clones alone and lacks a portion of them. The sample carries fewer than 250,000 clones, over 80% recorded once. The sequenced material came from peripheral blood. These TCRs come from an older woman with active or convalescent COVID-19. Both conserved end residues are part of each CDR3. The D gene is left open where the match is weak. Size is stated for part of the rows, as once, few or many counts, or as a class when the clone is expanded.

size	D	V	J	length	DNA	CDR3
-	TRBD1	TRBV4-1	TRBJ2-2	17	TGCGCCAGCAGCCAGAGGACGACAGGGATTTATGCCGGGGAGCTGTTTTTT	CASSQRTTGIYAGELFF
-	-	TRBV18	TRBJ2-5	15	TGTGCCAGCTCACCAGAGTTAGACAGCCAAGAGACCCAGTACTTC	CASSPELDSQETQYF
-	-	TRBV19	TRBJ2-6	16	TGTGCCAGTAGCTCTGGGCCAGCCTCTGGGGCCAACGTCCTGACTTTC	CASSSGPASGANVLTF
-	TRBD1	TRBV19	TRBJ2-1	16	TGTGCCAGTAGTATATTGGGTGGGCAGGGGGCGAATGAGCAGTTCTTC	CASSILGGQGANEQFF
-	-	TRBV11-3	TRBJ2-1	12	TGTGCCAGCAGCCGGACTAACAATGAGCAGTTCTTC	CASSRTNNEQFF
-	-	TRBV11-2	TRBJ1-3	15	TGTGCCAGCAGCCTCTTAGGGGGTTCTGGAAACACCATATATTTT	CASSLLGGSGNTIYF
few	-	TRBV27	TRBJ2-7	15	TGTGCCAGCAGTTTCTCCGAGCTCCCGGGGTACGAGCAGTACTTC	CASSFSELPGYEQYF
few	-	TRBV7-2	TRBJ1-2	14	TGTGCCAGCAGCTTCGCCCCGGGGGACTATGGCTACACCTTC	CASSFAPGDYGYTF
few	-	TRBV7-8	TRBJ1-4	17	TGTGCCAGCAGCTTAATAGGGGAGGACTCAACTAATGAAAAACTGTTTTTT	CASSLIGEDSTNEKLFF
-	TRBD1	TRBV15	TRBJ2-2	16	TGTGCCACCAGCAGACTAAGCGGGACAGGGACCGGGGAGCTGTTTTTT	CATSRLSGTGTGELFF
-	TRBD2	TRBV9	TRBJ2-1	14	TGTGCCAGCAGTCGGGCTAGCGGGGGCAATGAGCAGTTCTTC	CASSRASGGNEQFF
-	-	TRBV2	TRBJ2-5	14	TGTGCCAGCAGTGAGAGGGCAGTTAAAGAGACCCAGTACTTC	CASSERAVKETQYF
-	-	TRBV7-8	TRBJ1-5	15	TGTGCCAGCAGTAGATGGGGCGGTCGGGGGCAGCCCCAGCATTTT	CASSRWGGRGQPQHF
-	TRBD1	TRBV28	TRBJ2-5	16	TGTGCCAGCAGTCCTTTACGGACAGGGGGCGGGGAGACCCAGTACTTC	CASSPLRTGGGETQYF
-	TRBD1	TRBV29-1	TRBJ1-5	14	TGCAGCGTCCGGGACAGGGGAAGCAATCAGCCCCAGCATTTT	CSVRDRGSNQPQHF
-	-	TRBV12-3/TRBV12-4	TRBJ1-2	13	TGTGCCAGCAGTTCAGACAGGTACTATGGCTACACCTTC	CASSSDRYYGYTF
-	TRBD2	TRBV3-1/TRBV3-2	TRBJ2-2	16	TGTGCCAGCAGCCGCGGGCTAGCGGGAATTACCGGGGAGCTGTTTTTT	CASSRGLAGITGELFF
-	-	TRBV21-1	TRBJ1-5	11	TGTGCCAGCAGCAAAGAGGGACAGCAGCATTTT	CASSKEGQQHF
-	-	TRBV3-1/TRBV3-2	TRBJ2-5	13	TGTGCCAGCAGCCTAAGACAAAGCGGGACCCAGTACTTC	CASSLRQSGTQYF
-	-	TRBV28	TRBJ2-2	14	TGTGCCAGCAGTTCCACGCAGGGGCCCGGGGAGCTGTTTTTT	CASSSTQGPGELFF
-	-	TRBV11-3	TRBJ1-1	15	TGTGCCAGCAGCTCGGAGTCCAGGGTGAACACTGAAGCTTTCTTT	CASSSESRVNTEAFF
few	-	TRBV5-1	TRBJ2-2	12	TGCGCCAGCACCGGGGACACCGGGGAGCTGTTTTTT	CASTGDTGELFF
-	TRBD1	TRBV27	TRBJ1-2	14	TGTGCCAGCAGTTTATCGGGACAGGGGCAGGGCTACACCTTC	CASSLSGQGQGYTF
once	TRBD2	TRBV11-2	TRBJ2-5	17	TGTGCCAGCAGCTTAGGTTCCAGCGGGAGGGCCGGGGAGACCCAGTACTTC	CASSLGSSGRAGETQYF
once	TRBD1	TRBV25-1	TRBJ2-7	13	TGTGCCAGCAGGGGACAGGGGATCTACGAGCAGTACTTC	CASRGQGIYEQYF
-	TRBD2	TRBV19	TRBJ2-3	15	TGTGCCAGTAGTCCTAGCGGGAACGGCCCAGATACGCAGTATTTT	CASSPSGNGPDTQYF
-	TRBD2	TRBV5-1	TRBJ2-5	17	TGCGCCAGCCGACTTCTCACTAGCGGGGGGGCCGAAGAGACCCAGTACTTC	CASRLLTSGGAEETQYF
-	-	TRBV5-4	TRBJ1-3	14	TGTGCCAGCAGCTTGAGAGACACCCCGAGCACCATATATTTT	CASSLRDTPSTIYF
-	TRBD1	TRBV28	TRBJ1-5	15	TGTGCCAGCATGTGGACAGGGACAAGCAATCAGCCCCAGCATTTT	CASMWTGTSNQPQHF
-	-	TRBV10-3	TRBJ2-2	13	TGTGCCATCACGGGGGTAGGAACCGGGGAGCTGTTTTTT	CAITGVGTGELFF
-	-	TRBV30	TRBJ1-2	15	TGTGCCTGGAGGGTTCCAACCGGGATAAGTAATGGCTACACCTTC	CAWRVPTGISNGYTF
-	-	TRBV3-1/TRBV3-2	TRBJ2-2	17	TGTGCCAGCAGCCCCGGAGGGGGGGTACGGCACACCGGGGAGCTGTTTTTT	CASSPGGGVRHTGELFF
-	TRBD1	TRBV10-3	TRBJ1-3	13	TGTGCCACCAGGACAGGGACTGGAAACACCATATATTTT	CATRTGTGNTIYF
once	TRBD1	TRBV11-3	TRBJ2-2	14	TGTGCCAGCTCAGTGGACAGGGGTGCCGGGGAGCTGTTTTTT	CASSVDRGAGELFF
-	TRBD1	TRBV7-8	TRBJ2-2	14	TGTGCCAGCAGCCCACAGGGGGCGACCGGGGAGCTGTTTTTT	CASSPQGATGELFF
-	-	TRBV18	TRBJ2-5	15	TGTGCCAGCTCACTCCTGAGGGGGTCCCAAGAGACCCAGTACTTC	CASSLLRGSQETQYF
-	TRBD2	TRBV18	TRBJ2-3	16	TGTGCCAGCTCCCTCAGCGGGAGGGTGGGCACAGATACGCAGTATTTT	CASSLSGRVGTDTQYF
once	-	TRBV6-6	TRBJ2-5	14	TGTGCCAGCAGTTACAACCCAGACAAAGAGACCCAGTACTTC	CASSYNPDKETQYF
-	-	TRBV6-2/TRBV6-3	TRBJ2-1	15	TGTGCCAGCAGTTACTCGTTGAATTTCGGCAATGAGCAGTTCTTC	CASSYSLNFGNEQFF
-	-	TRBV28	TRBJ1-3	15	TGTGCCACCACGCCTTGGAGGCACTCTGGAAACACCATATATTTT	CATTPWRHSGNTIYF
-	-	TRBV5-5	TRBJ2-7	13	TGTGCCAGCAGCGGGGCAGGGGTCTACGAGCAGTACTTC	CASSGAGVYEQYF
-	-	TRBV12-5	TRBJ1-2	14	TGTGCTAGTGGTTTGCCGGGCGGGGACTATGGCTACACCTTC	CASGLPGGDYGYTF
once	TRBD2	TRBV5-4	TRBJ2-5	14	TGTGCCAGCAGCTTGGCCGCGGGGGGGGAGACCCAGTACTTC	CASSLAAGGETQYF
once	-	TRBV7-5	TRBJ2-3	15	TGTGCCAGAAGCTTATTGCGGGGGGGCACAGATACGCAGTATTTT	CARSLLRGGTDTQYF
once	-	TRBV19	TRBJ1-5	14	TGTGCCAGTAGTGTTACAGGGCCCCATCAGCCCCAGCATTTT	CASSVTGPHQPQHF
-	TRBD2	TRBV3-1/TRBV3-2	TRBJ2-2	18	TGTGCCAGCAGCCAAATGGGACTAGCGGGAGGGGGTACCGGGGAGCTGTTTTTT	CASSQMGLAGGGTGELFF
-	TRBD2	TRBV5-1	TRBJ2-1	15	TGCGCCAGCAGCCAAATGGCGGGGGATAACAATGAGCAGTTCTTC	CASSQMAGDNNEQFF
few	-	TRBV2	TRBJ2-3	14	TGTGCCAGCAGGGCAGTTTTGAGCACAGATACGCAGTATTTT	CASRAVLSTDTQYF
-	-	TRBV7-8	TRBJ2-1	12	TGTGCCAGCAGCTTAGGGAGGGGCCAGGAGTTCTTC	CASSLGRGQEFF
-	-	TRBV5-1	TRBJ2-2	13	TGCGCCAGCAGCTTGGGTGAGACCGGGGAGCTGTTTTTT	CASSLGETGELFF
-	TRBD2	TRBV5-1	TRBJ2-7	17	TGCGCCAGCAGCTTCGGGACTAGCGGGAGGGCAATAGGCGAGCAGTACTTC	CASSFGTSGRAIGEQYF
-	-	TRBV4-2	TRBJ2-5	15	TGTGCCAGCAGCCAAGATTGGCGGGGTTCGGAGACCCAGTACTTC	CASSQDWRGSETQYF
-	-	TRBV28	TRBJ1-5	14	TGTGCCAGCAGAGCCAGGATGAGCAATCAGCCCCAGCATTTT	CASRARMSNQPQHF
-	TRBD1	TRBV2	TRBJ1-2	15	TGTGCCAGCAGTACATTTCGGACAGGGGGAGATGGCTACACCTTC	CASSTFRTGGDGYTF